This TCR beta chain came from a study of OX40 agonist ivuxolimab in advanced cancers. Study in general: Patients in the trial were receiving intravenous ivuxolimab every 2 weeks, at doses of 0.01 to 10 mg/kg. Males comprised 75% to 90% of the group, whose mean age was approximately 61 years (range 23 to 79). Of the patients, three showed partial responses, one with hepatocellular carcinoma and two with cutaneous melanoma.

Note on this clone: The antigen remains unidentified.

Study-level findings and limits: Normalized T-cell clonal expansion was also low in a subset of nonresponders.

Assay used: immunoSEQ multiplex PCR; TCRdb lists only in-frame clones, some missing. The sample holds about 62,000 clones; approximately 90% are singletons and the top ten take 0.7% to 0.9%. This sequence was found in an adult with an advanced solid tumor such as melanoma, head and neck, liver or kidney cancer. The source material was CD4+ or CD8+ T cells sorted from blood, sampled in a trial of the OX40 agonist ivuxolimab.

CDR3 nucleotide sequence: TGCGCCAGCAGCCCGGACAGTTTTTTCTATAGCAATCAGCCCCAGCATTTT. Encoded protein: CASSPDSFFYSNQPQHF. The gene calls are TRBV4-1 and TRBJ1-5, with D possibly matching TRBD1 (6 bases). Trimming pared 4 bases from V and 0 bases from J, leaving 16 bases between. CDR1 is MGHRA and CDR2 is YSYEKL in the germline V gene. This CDR3 spans 17 amino acids.